This T cell receptor (beta chain) was obtained from a study of identical twins. MiXCR was run by TCRdb on the 5' RACE reads, yielding one entry per CDR3 protein. The sample includes some 1,600,000 distinct CDR3 sequences, more than 30% of them seen just once. This CDR3 spans 14 amino acids. V was pared by 1 base and J by 4 bases, with 8 bases between. Germline lookup yields CDR1 SEHNR and CDR2 FQNEAQ (reference sequence). This chain joins TRBV7-9 and TRBJ1-5, with D unclear. The sequenced material came from cord blood. The clonotype originates from a newborn girl in good health. CDR3 coding DNA: TGTGCCAGCAGCTTAGTCACTCTAAATCAGCCCCAGCATTTT. Its protein is CASSLVTLNQPQHF.